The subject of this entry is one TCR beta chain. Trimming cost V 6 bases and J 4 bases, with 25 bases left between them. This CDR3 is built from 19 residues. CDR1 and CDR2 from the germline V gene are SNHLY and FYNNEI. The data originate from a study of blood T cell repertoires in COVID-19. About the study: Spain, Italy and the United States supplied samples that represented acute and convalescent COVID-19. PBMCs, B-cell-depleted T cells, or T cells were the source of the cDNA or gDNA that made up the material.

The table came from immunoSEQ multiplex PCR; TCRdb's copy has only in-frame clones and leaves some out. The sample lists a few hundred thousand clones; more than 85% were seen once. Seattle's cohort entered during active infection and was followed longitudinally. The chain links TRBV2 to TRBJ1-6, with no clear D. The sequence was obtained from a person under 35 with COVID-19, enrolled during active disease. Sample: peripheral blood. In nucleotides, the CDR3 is TGTGCCAGCAGAGAATCCTCTTGGAATTCGGGTAGTTATAATTCACCCCTCCACTTT. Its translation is CASRESSWNSGSYNSPLHF.